These 32 T cell receptor beta chains came from one sample sequenced in a study of T cell changes during pregnancy in multiple sclerosis. Some clones are missing from TCRdb's copy, which holds only in-frame ones; the method was immunoSEQ multiplex PCR. The sample consists of fewer than 80,000 clones, 89% of them appearing once. The sample consisted of peripheral blood, taken in the first trimester of pregnancy. These receptors originate from a female donor in good health, enrolled as a control in a pregnancy study.

This clone was counted once. This sequence joins TRBV10-2 and TRBJ1-2; 11 nucleotides agree with TRBD1. Germline V gene lookup returns CDR1 WSHSY and CDR2 SAAADI. The CDR3 runs 17 residues. The V segment lost 6 bases and the J segment 1 base; nucleotides outside the gene matches: 10. The CDR3 DNA reads as TGCGCCAGCAGCCCCGGGACAGGGGGGATTATTAACTATGGCTACACCTTC. Translation: CASSPGTGGIINYGYTF.

The genes are TRBV27 and TRBJ1-4, with 10 bases identical to TRBD1. The V segment lost 5 bases and the J segment 8 bases; nucleotides outside the gene matches: 8. The germline V gene encodes CDR1 MNHEY and CDR2 SMNVEV (reference sequence). The CDR3 is 15 residues long. CDR3 bases: TGTGCCAGCAGTGCATGGACAGGGGGAAAGGAAAAACTGTTTTTT. It encodes CASSAWTGGKEKLFF.

This clone was observed a single time. This chain uses TRBV27 with TRBJ1-2; 7 nucleotides agree with TRBD1. Germline CDR1 reads MNHEY; CDR2 reads SMNVEV (reference sequence). This CDR3 contains 15 residues. Germline trimming cut 10 bases from V and 4 bases from J; bases unmatched to any gene: 15. The CDR3 region has the DNA TGTGCCACCAGGGTCCTAAGGGGGCTGGTCTATGGCTACACCTTC. It yields the protein CATRVLRGLVYGYTF.

The rearrangement uses TRBV5-5 and TRBJ1-2, with a tentative D call TRBD1 (6 bases). Germline V gives CDR1 SGHKS, CDR2 YYEKEE (reference sequence). The CDR3 has 14 residues. Between the trimmed V and J ends, which lost 4 bases and 7 bases, there was a span of 17 bases. CDR3 sequence: CASSRVQGIGGYTF. The CDR3 DNA reads as TGTGCCAGCAGCCGGGTACAGGGAATTGGTGGCTACACCTTC.

V and J are TRBV4-1 and TRBJ1-5; a possible D gene is TRBD1 (6 bases). The CDR3 has 14 amino acids. CDR1 is MGHRA, CDR2 YSYEKL, per germline. Trimming left V 1 base short and J 6 bases short, with 10 bases between. CDR3 in amino acids: CASSQGTVGQPQHF. Here the CDR3 DNA reads TGCGCCAGCAGCCAAGGGACAGTGGGTCAGCCCCAGCATTTT.

V is TRBV4-1 and J is TRBJ2-5; 14 bases map to TRBD2. Per germline, CDR1 MGHRA and CDR2 YSYEKL. V lost 4 bases to trimming and J lost 5 bases; unmatched junction nucleotides: 9. The CDR3 extends over 17 amino acids. The CDR3 coding sequence is TGCGCCAGCAGCCCTACCGGGACTAGCGGGAGAGGCGAGACCCAGTACTTC. The encoded protein is CASSPTGTSGRGETQYF.

V usage is TRBV5-5 and J usage is TRBJ1-6, with a tentative D call TRBD1 (6 bases). Trimming took 1 base from V and 8 from J, leaving 10 bases between them. The CDR3 runs to 14 residues. Germline-derived CDR1 and CDR2 are SGHKS and YYEKEE (reference sequence). The CDR3 spells CASSLLTGDSPLHF. The CDR3 DNA sequence: TGTGCCAGCAGCTTGTTGACAGGTGATTCACCCCTCCACTTT. The whole variable domain, remainder taken from reference TRBV5-5 and TRBJ1-6, is DAGVTQSPTHLIKTRGQQVTLRCSPISGHKSVSWYQQVLGQGPQFIFQYYEKEERGRGNFPDRFSARQFPNYSSELNVNALLLGDSALYLCASSLLTGDSPLHFGNGTRLTVT.

This clone was counted a single time. The genes are TRBV28 and TRBJ2-7, with 11 bases aligning to TRBD2. Germline V CDR1 and CDR2: MDHEN, SYDVKM. The CDR3 has 15 amino acids. The trim removed 4 bases at V and 2 bases at J, leaving 4 bases unmatched. CDR3 nucleotide sequence: TGTGCCAGCAGTTCCCCTAGCGGGGGGACCTACGAGCAGTACTTC. Protein product: CASSSPSGGTYEQYF. The full variable domain, its missing parts supplied by reference TRBV28 and TRBJ2-7, is DVKVTQSSRYLVKRTGEKVFLECVQDMDHENMFWYRQDPGLGLRLIYFSYDVKMKEKGDIPEGYSVSREKKERFSLILESASTNQTSMYLCASSSPSGGTYEQYFGPGTRLTVT.

The chain links TRBV19 to TRBJ1-1, with TRBD1 identical over 7 bases. CDR3 length equals 14 residues. Germline CDR1 reads LNHDA; CDR2 reads SQIVND (reference sequence). Trimming at V came to 7 bases and at J to 0 bases, leaving 5 bases not matched to a gene. CDR3 amino acids: CASNKQGLNTEAFF. DNA of the CDR3: TGTGCCAGTAACAAACAGGGGTTGAACACTGAAGCTTTCTTT.

This rearrangement joins TRBV7-9 to TRBJ2-1; a possible D gene is TRBD2 (6 bases). Looked up from germline, CDR1 is SEHNR and CDR2 is FQNEAQ (reference sequence). This CDR3 has 16 amino acids. The V end was cut by 1 base, the J end by 8 bases, with 18 bases between. The CDR3 DNA reads TGTGCCAGCAGCTTAGAATATGCCGGGGAGGAGGATGAGCAGTTCTTC. Its translation: CASSLEYAGEEDEQFF.

The chain is built from TRBV4-3 and TRBJ1-3, with D uncertain. CDR1 LGHNA and CDR2 YSLEER come from the germline V gene. This CDR3 spans 14 amino acids. The germline V and J ends were trimmed by 2 bases and 7 bases, with 12 bases remaining between them. Here the CDR3 DNA reads TGCGCCAGCAGCCAAAGCTTTGAGGGCAACACCATATATTTT. Amino acids: CASSQSFEGNTIYF.

DNA of the CDR3: TGCGCCAGCACAGGCGCAGTTCAACGTAGTACCGGGGAGCTGTTTTTT. As protein: CASTGAVQRSTGELFF. The gene calls are TRBV5-1 and TRBJ2-2; D uncertain. Germline CDR1 SGHRS, CDR2 YFSETQ. This CDR3 has 16 residues. Trimming stripped 6 bases from V and 5 bases from J, with 20 bases between.

The chain carries TRBV30 and TRBJ2-1; the match to TRBD2 covers 10 bases. The CDR3 extends over 16 amino acids. V was pared by 3 bases and J by 2 bases, with 7 bases of the junction left unmatched. Germline V gene lookup returns CDR1 GTSNPN and CDR2 SVGIG (reference sequence). CDR3: CAWRPSGGGTYNEQFF. DNA of the CDR3: TGTGCCTGGAGACCTAGCGGGGGTGGGACCTACAATGAGCAGTTCTTC. Based on the CDR3 plus reference TRBV30 and TRBJ2-1, the full variable domain is SQTIHQWPATLVQPVGSPLSLECTVEGTSNPNLYWYRQAAGRGLQLLFYSVGIGQISSEVPQNLSASRPQDRQFILSSKKLLLSDSGFYLCAWRPSGGGTYNEQFFGPGTRLTVL.

The rearrangement uses TRBV6-5 and TRBJ1-5; D is unresolved. Deletions cut 8 bases from V and 2 bases from J, with 7 bases between. CDR1 is MNHEY and CDR2 is SVGAGI in the germline V gene. This CDR3 has 12 amino acids. The CDR3 loop reads CASGLGNQPQHF. In DNA, the CDR3 is TGTGCCAGCGGGCTGGGCAATCAGCCCCAGCATTTT.

Here the CDR3 reads CASSEAMGGMRDTQYF. CDR3 DNA: TGTGCCAGCAGTGAAGCTATGGGAGGGATGCGGGATACGCAGTATTTT. V and J are TRBV6-1 and TRBJ2-3; TRBD2 aligns across 7 bases. Per germline, CDR1 MNHNS and CDR2 SASEGT. The CDR3 loop spans 16 amino acids. The V segment lost 0 bases and the J segment 6 bases; nucleotides outside the gene matches: 9.

The genes are TRBV19 and TRBJ1-3; 7 nucleotides agree with TRBD1. CDR1 is LNHDA, CDR2 SQIVND, per germline (reference sequence). J was trimmed by 3 bases and V by 7 bases; bases with no gene match: 9. There are 15 residues in the CDR3. CDR3 DNA: TGTGCCAGTACCGCAGACAGGGAAATTGGAAACACCATATATTTT. This gives the protein CASTADREIGNTIYF.

This chain links TRBV27 with TRBJ2-1, with 8 positions matching TRBD1. With 6 bases clipped from V and 7 bases from J, the junction kept 11 bases outside the gene matches. This CDR3 comprises 15 residues. CDR1 is MNHEY and CDR2 is SMNVEV in the germline V gene (reference sequence). The CDR3 coding sequence is TGTGCCAGCAGCGTTAGACAGGGGAAAAGGAATGAGCAGTTCTTC. Protein: CASSVRQGKRNEQFF.

The V call is TRBV5-4, the J call TRBJ1-1; TRBD1 aligns across 7 bases. V dropped 1 base and J dropped 10; count of bases not matched to a gene: 4. The CDR3 has 12 residues. Germline CDR1 reads SGHNT; CDR2 reads YYREEE (reference sequence). DNA for the CDR3: TGTGCCAGCAGCTTGTCGCAGGGGGGAGCTTTCTTT. This gives the protein CASSLSQGGAFF.

The rearrangement links TRBV7-2 to TRBJ2-4; D perhaps matches TRBD2 (5 bases). Germline V gene data show CDR1 as SGHTA and CDR2 as FQGNSA. Trimming left V 4 bases short and J 2 bases short, with 15 bases between. This CDR3 is built from 16 residues. The CDR3 loop reads CASSSERLGSKNIQYF. The CDR3 bases are TGTGCCAGCAGCTCCGAGCGGTTAGGGTCCAAAAACATTCAGTACTTC.

The genes are TRBV5-1 and TRBJ1-4; no definite D call. Per germline, CDR1 SGHRS and CDR2 YFSETQ. The CDR3 spans 14 residues. Trimming cost V 0 bases and J 8 bases, with 11 bases left between them. The CDR3 DNA sequence: TGCGCCAGCAGCTTGGAACACAGTGGGGAAAAACTGTTTTTT. Translation gives CASSLEHSGEKLFF.

This rearrangement joins TRBV19 to TRBJ2-7; TRBD1 agrees at 11 bases. The CDR3 runs to 14 residues. Germline CDR1 LNHDA, CDR2 SQIVND (reference sequence). J lost 4 bases, V lost 5 bases, and 4 bases had no gene match. CDR3 sequence (DNA): TGTGCCAGTAGTCACCGGGACAGGGGGTACGAGCAGTACTTC. It specifies CASSHRDRGYEQYF.

The sample holds one count of this clone. This chain links TRBV4-3 with TRBJ1-6, with TRBD1 matching 7 bases. There are 14 residues in the CDR3. Germline CDR1 and CDR2: LGHNA and YSLEER. V lost 5 bases, J lost 10 bases, and 8 bases stayed unmatched. In nucleotides, the CDR3 is TGCGCCAGCAGCTCCAGGACAGGAGGGTCACCCCTCCACTTT. It specifies CASSSRTGGSPLHF.

The chain links TRBV6-4 to TRBJ2-1; D might be TRBD2 (5 bases). Between the trimmed V and J ends, which lost 2 bases and 2 bases, there was a span of 7 bases. In germline, CDR1 is MRHNA, CDR2 SNTAGT. The CDR3 sequence is 14 residues long. The CDR3 sequence is CASSDEGTYNEQFF. The CDR3 nucleotides are TGTGCCAGCAGTGACGAGGGAACCTACAATGAGCAGTTCTTC.

The rearrangement links TRBV5-1 to TRBJ2-1, with D unresolved. The germline gives CDR1 SGHRS, CDR2 YFSETQ. The CDR3 totals 17 residues. Trimming shortened V by 1 base and J by 0 bases, and 14 bases separated the two germline ends. CDR3 protein: CASSLLAGVSSYNEQFF. CDR3 coding DNA: TGCGCCAGCAGCTTGCTCGCAGGTGTATCCTCCTACAATGAGCAGTTCTTC.

The rearrangement links TRBV7-6 to TRBJ2-2; TRBD2 might be the D (5 bases). The V gene's germline CDR1 is SGHVS and CDR2 FNYEAQ. V lost 0 bases, J lost 1 base, and 6 bases lay in between. The CDR3 runs to 15 residues. In DNA form, the CDR3 reads TGTGCCAGCAGCTTAGCAGGGAGGAACACCGGGGAGCTGTTTTTT. Translation gives CASSLAGRNTGELFF.

The chain recombines TRBV30 with TRBJ1-5; 12 bases are a match to TRBD1. V was pared by 3 bases and J by 4 bases, with 7 bases of the junction left unmatched. The germline V gene encodes CDR1 GTSNPN and CDR2 SVGIG (reference sequence). This CDR3 has 16 residues. The CDR3 sequence: CAWSVGTGGRNQPQHF. CDR3 nucleotide sequence: TGTGCCTGGAGCGTGGGGACAGGGGGCAGAAATCAGCCCCAGCATTTT. The variable domain in full, completed from reference TRBV30 and TRBJ1-5, reads SQTIHQWPATLVQPVGSPLSLECTVEGTSNPNLYWYRQAAGRGLQLLFYSVGIGQISSEVPQNLSASRPQDRQFILSSKKLLLSDSGFYLCAWSVGTGGRNQPQHFGDGTRLSIL.

V usage is TRBV9 and J usage is TRBJ2-3, with D tentatively TRBD1 (5 bases). Per germline, CDR1 SGDLS and CDR2 YYNGEE. The CDR3 contains 15 residues. V was shortened by 0 bases and J by 2 bases, with 10 bases between the two germline ends. CDR3 nucleotide sequence: TGTGCCAGCAGCGTAGAGGGGATTTTCACAGATACGCAGTATTTT. Translation gives CASSVEGIFTDTQYF.

The chain is built from TRBV5-4 and TRBJ2-7; TRBD2 matches at 8 bases. Germline lookup yields CDR1 SGHNT and CDR2 YYREEE (reference sequence). CDR3 size: 16 residues. The J segment lost 3 bases and the V segment lost 0 bases, leaving 8 bases of the junction unmatched. This CDR3 is CASSLERGQKIYEQYF. CDR3 sequence (DNA): TGTGCCAGCAGCTTGGAGCGGGGGCAGAAGATCTACGAGCAGTACTTC.

The chain combines TRBV5-4 with TRBJ2-5; a possible D gene is TRBD1 (6 bases). Deletions cut 4 bases from V and 3 bases from J, with 13 bases between. CDR3 size: 14 residues. Germline CDR1 SGHNT, CDR2 YYREEE (reference sequence). Written as DNA, the CDR3 is TGTGCCAGCAGCACCGAAAGACAGGAAGAGACCCAGTACTTC. Encoded protein: CASSTERQEETQYF.

The V call is TRBV28, the J call TRBJ2-5; maybe TRBD1 (6 bases). The CDR3 runs 16 residues. Trimming removed 7 bases at V and 2 bases at J, with 20 bases between. The germline CDR1 and CDR2 sequences are MDHEN and SYDVKM. The CDR3 reads CASNVVRGGVQETQYF. The CDR3 DNA is TGTGCCAGCAACGTTGTCAGGGGCGGTGTTCAAGAGACCCAGTACTTC.

The chain is built from TRBV4-1 and TRBJ2-2; 13 bases are shared with TRBD2. CDR3 length equals 20 residues. CDR1 and CDR2 from the germline V gene are MGHRA and YSYEKL. The junction had 11 bases not matched to a gene; V was cut back by 4 bases and J by 0 bases. Written as DNA, the CDR3 is TGCGCCAGCAGCCTCATACCGGCGACTAGCGGGGGGTCGAACACCGGGGAGCTGTTTTTT. It yields the protein CASSLIPATSGGSNTGELFF.

This rearrangement joins TRBV18 to TRBJ1-2; unclear D gene. CDR3 length: 13 residues. V lost 2 bases, J lost 4 bases, and 8 bases lay in between. Germline lookup yields CDR1 KGHSH and CDR2 LQKENI. DNA of the CDR3: TGTGCCAGCTCACCAGAGGGCCTCTATGGCTACACCTTC. Translating it yields CASSPEGLYGYTF.